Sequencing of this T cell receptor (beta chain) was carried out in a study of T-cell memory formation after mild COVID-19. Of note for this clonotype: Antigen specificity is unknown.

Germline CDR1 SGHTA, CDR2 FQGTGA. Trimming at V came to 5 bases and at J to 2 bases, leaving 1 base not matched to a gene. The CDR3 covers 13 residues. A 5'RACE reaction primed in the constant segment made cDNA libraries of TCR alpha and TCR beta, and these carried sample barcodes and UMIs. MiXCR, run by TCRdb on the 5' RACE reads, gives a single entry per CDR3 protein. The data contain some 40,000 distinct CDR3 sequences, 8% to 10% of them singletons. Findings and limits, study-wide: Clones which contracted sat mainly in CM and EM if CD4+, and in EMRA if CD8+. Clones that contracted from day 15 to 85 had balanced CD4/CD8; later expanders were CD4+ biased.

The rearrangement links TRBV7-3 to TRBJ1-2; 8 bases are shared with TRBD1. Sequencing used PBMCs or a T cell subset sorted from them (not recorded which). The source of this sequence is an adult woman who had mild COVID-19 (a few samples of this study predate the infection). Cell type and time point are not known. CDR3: CASSRDRNYGYTF. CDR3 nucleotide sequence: TGTGCCAGCAGCCGGGACAGGAACTATGGCTACACCTTC.